The rows below give T cell receptor beta chains drawn from one sample of a study of shared clonotypes between healthy human individuals. Libraries were prepared by immunoSEQ multiplex PCR; TCRdb keeps only in-frame clonotypes and omits some of them. The profile covers some 2,400,000 clones, with nearly 97% appearing a single time and approximately 0.13% taken by the ten largest. Source material: naive CD4+ T cells sorted from blood. The receptors were sampled from a man between 18 and 29 years old in good health. The CDR3 runs from the conserved cysteine through the conserved F or W. D genes are given only for firm matches. Rows may omit the clone size; those that give it use once, few, many or a size class.

V gene	clone size	D gene	J gene	CDR3 DNA	CDR3 protein
TRBV28	NA	TRBD2	TRBJ2-1	TGTGCCAGCAGTTTAGGTTTAGCGGGTCACTACAATGAGCAGTTCTTC	CASSLGLAGHYNEQFF
TRBV5-4	NA	NA	TRBJ2-2	TGTGCCAGCAGCTCTAGAGGGGACACCGGGGAGCTGTTTTTT	CASSSRGDTGELFF
TRBV2	NA	NA	TRBJ2-3	TGTGCCAGCAGTGAAGTGGCAACCACAGATACGCAGTATTTT	CASSEVATTDTQYF
TRBV6-6	few	NA	TRBJ2-5	TGTGCCAGCAGTTACCGGGAGACCCAGTACTTC	CASSYRETQYF
TRBV6-5	NA	TRBD1	TRBJ1-2	TGTGCCAGCAGTTACTCGATGGGACAGCCCTATGGCTACACCTTC	CASSYSMGQPYGYTF
TRBV5-4	NA	NA	TRBJ2-3	TGTGCCAGCAGCTTCGGCGGACAAAAATTCACAGATACGCAGTATTTT	CASSFGGQKFTDTQYF
TRBV5-4	NA	NA	TRBJ2-6	TGTGCCAGCAGCTTCGGACTGGGACCGGACGGGGCCAACGTCCTGACTTTC	CASSFGLGPDGANVLTF
TRBV6-6	NA	NA	TRBJ2-6	TGTGCCAGCAACCAGTTGGGGGGTTCTGGGGCCAACGTCCTGACTTTC	CASNQLGGSGANVLTF
TRBV2	NA	TRBD1	TRBJ2-2	TGTGCCAGCAGTGAACCGGACAGGGGGCGGTCGGTCCGCACCGGGGAGCTGTTTTTT	CASSEPDRGRSVRTGELFF
TRBV30	NA	NA	TRBJ1-6	TGTGCCTGGAGGTTTACGGCCGCAGGGGTTTCACCCCTCCACTTT	CAWRFTAAGVSPLHF
TRBV21-1	NA	NA	TRBJ1-4	TGTGCCAGCAGCCGGGCCAGCAGGGTTGGCGGACTGTTTTTT	CASSRASRVGGLFF
TRBV9	NA	TRBD2	TRBJ2-2	TGTGCCAGCAGCCTCGGGACTAGCGGCACCGGGGAGCTGTTTTTT	CASSLGTSGTGELFF
TRBV28	NA	NA	TRBJ2-7	TGTGCCAGCAGTTTATCCCCCCCAGTGCAGTACTTC	CASSLSPPVQYF
TRBV25-1	NA	TRBD2	TRBJ2-7	TGTGCCAGCCAGCGGGAGAGGTACGAGCAGTACTTC	CASQRERYEQYF
TRBV6-5	NA	TRBD2	TRBJ2-1	TGTGCCAGCACCCCCGGACTAGAATGGCATGAGCAGTTCTTC	CASTPGLEWHEQFF
TRBV2	NA	TRBD1	TRBJ1-5	TGTGCCAGCAGAGAACAGGGGATAATATATCAGCCCCAGCATTTT	CASREQGIIYQPQHF
TRBV11-2	NA	TRBD2	TRBJ2-1	TGTGCCAGCAGCTTAGTATCTAGCGGGGACAATGAGCAGTTCTTC	CASSLVSSGDNEQFF
TRBV9	NA	NA	TRBJ2-7	TGTGCCAGCAGCGTAGGAGCAGGGGGGGCCTACGAGCAGTACTTC	CASSVGAGGAYEQYF
TRBV6-1	NA	NA	TRBJ1-6	TGTGCCAGCAGTGGAACAGGGTTGGTATCACCCCTCCACTTT	CASSGTGLVSPLHF
TRBV10-3	NA	NA	TRBJ1-2	TGTGCCATCACCAAGACTCAGGGTGACTATGGCTACACCTTC	CAITKTQGDYGYTF
TRBV9	NA	NA	TRBJ2-7	TGTGCCAGCAGCGTAGACCCAGCAACCTCCTACGAGCAGTACTTC	CASSVDPATSYEQYF
TRBV6-4	NA	NA	TRBJ2-7	TGTGCCAGCAGTGACGTGTTTCAAGGACAGGACTACTACGAGCAGTACTTC	CASSDVFQGQDYYEQYF
TRBV28	once	NA	TRBJ1-3	TGTGCCAGCAGTTCCCTCGACACCATATATTTT	CASSSLDTIYF
TRBV5-4	NA	TRBD2	TRBJ2-7	TGTGCCAGCAGCTTGGATAGCGGGGCAACCGAGCAGTACTTC	CASSLDSGATEQYF
TRBV29-1	NA	NA	TRBJ1-5	TGCAGCGCCGGGGAGGCAGGGGGCAATCAGCCCCAGCATTTT	CSAGEAGGNQPQHF
TRBV5-4	NA	TRBD2	TRBJ2-5	TGTGCCAGCAGCGGGGGACTAGCGGGAGTTTCGCGAGAGACCCAGTACTTC	CASSGGLAGVSRETQYF
TRBV5-5	NA	TRBD1	TRBJ2-7	TGTGCCAGCAGCTTGGGGCCAGGGGGATACGAGCAGTACTTC	CASSLGPGGYEQYF
TRBV14	NA	NA	TRBJ1-1	TGTGCCAGCAGCCAAGGAACAAACACTGAAGCTTTCTTT	CASSQGTNTEAFF
TRBV5-6	once	NA	TRBJ2-7	TGTGCCAGCACTGACAGAGGTTACGAGCAGTACTTC	CASTDRGYEQYF
TRBV28	few	NA	TRBJ1-6	TGTGCCAGCACCGAGGGGGGGCAGAGATACTCACCCCTCCACTTT	CASTEGGQRYSPLHF
TRBV28	NA	NA	TRBJ1-2	TGTGCCAGCGGCCCGGGGGATCACTATGGCTACACCTTC	CASGPGDHYGYTF
TRBV29-1	NA	NA	TRBJ2-2	TGCAGCGTTGAATATGGTCCAATCGCGGACACCGGGGAGCTGTTTTTT	CSVEYGPIADTGELFF
TRBV6-1	NA	NA	TRBJ2-7	TGTGCCAGCAGTGAAGCGCACGGGTCGGGGTACGAGCAGTACTTC	CASSEAHGSGYEQYF
TRBV11-2	NA	NA	TRBJ2-5	TGTGCCAGCAGCCCCTACCCCAGGGACATCCAAGAGACCCAGTACTTC	CASSPYPRDIQETQYF
TRBV6-5	NA	TRBD1	TRBJ1-1	TGTGCCAGCAGTTACGCAGGGGGGGCAAGTGAAGCTTTCTTT	CASSYAGGASEAFF
TRBV6-1	NA	NA	TRBJ1-6	TGTGCCAGCAGTGAGCAGGGCCTACCTAATTCACCCCTCCACTTT	CASSEQGLPNSPLHF
TRBV9	NA	NA	TRBJ1-1	TGTGCCAGCAGCGTAGGTGACAGTTTGTACACTGAAGCTTTCTTT	CASSVGDSLYTEAFF
TRBV19	few	NA	TRBJ1-5	TGTGCCAGTAGTATAGATCATATGAGAACGAATCAGCCCCAGCATTTT	CASSIDHMRTNQPQHF
TRBV11-2	NA	NA	TRBJ1-2	TGTGCCAGCAGCTTAGATATGGGGGCGGGCTATGGCTACACCTTC	CASSLDMGAGYGYTF
TRBV30	NA	TRBD1	TRBJ2-3	TGTGCCTGGAGGGGGACAGGGGCTAAAGCAGATACGCAGTATTTT	CAWRGTGAKADTQYF
TRBV19	NA	TRBD2	TRBJ2-6	TGTGCCAGTAGCAGACTAGCGGGAAACTCTGGGGCCAACGTCCTGACTTTC	CASSRLAGNSGANVLTF
TRBV7-2	NA	TRBD2	TRBJ2-5	TGTGCCAGCAGCTCCGGGACTAGCGCCAAAGAGACCCAGTACTTC	CASSSGTSAKETQYF
TRBV11-2	NA	TRBD1	TRBJ2-7	TGTGCCAGCAGCTTAGGGCTCGGGACAGCATACGAGCAGTACTTC	CASSLGLGTAYEQYF
TRBV30	NA	NA	TRBJ1-2	TGTGCCTGGAGTGGGTTACGTTTCTATGGCTACACCTTC	CAWSGLRFYGYTF
TRBV27	once	NA	TRBJ2-7	TGTGCCAGCAGTTTAAGGGGCTACGAGCAGTACTTC	CASSLRGYEQYF
TRBV7-2	NA	TRBD1	TRBJ1-6	TGTGCCAGCAGCTTAGAAGGGGGCAGGGGAAATTCACCCCTCCACTTT	CASSLEGGRGNSPLHF
TRBV6-5	NA	NA	TRBJ1-6	TGTGCCAGCAGTTACTCAAGGGGGTGGGGTTCACCCCTCCACTTT	CASSYSRGWGSPLHF
TRBV10-3	NA	NA	TRBJ2-4	TGTGCCATCAGCCAAGACTCGCGTCTAGAAAACATTCAGTACTTC	CAISQDSRLENIQYF
TRBV6-1	NA	NA	TRBJ2-7	TGTGCCAGCAGTCCCGAAGGGACCATATCCAACGAGCAGTACTTC	CASSPEGTISNEQYF
TRBV19	NA	TRBD1	TRBJ1-6	TGTGCCAGTAGCCGGGACGACAGGGAGCATTCACCCCTCCACTTT	CASSRDDREHSPLHF
TRBV4-3	NA	TRBD2	TRBJ2-1	TGCGCCAGCAGCCAAGGGGTCTGGACTAGCGCCCACAATGAGCAGTTCTTC	CASSQGVWTSAHNEQFF
TRBV28	NA	NA	TRBJ1-2	TGTGCCAGCAGCCAAGGACTTAACTATGGCTACACCTTC	CASSQGLNYGYTF
TRBV28	NA	NA	TRBJ2-3	TGTGCCAGCAGTGTCGGGTCCCGCCCGGATACGCAGTATTTT	CASSVGSRPDTQYF